Listed here are 2 T cell receptor beta chains from one sample, sequenced in a study of blood T cell repertoires in COVID-19. Only in-frame clones appear in the TCRdb table, and some are missing; sequencing was by immunoSEQ multiplex PCR. The profile covers some 250,000 clones, with around nine tenths appearing a single time and under 2.5% taken by the ten largest. The sequencing sample was made of peripheral blood. Source of these receptors: a man younger than 45 with active or convalescent COVID-19.

Worth noting for this clone: One end of the junction fails to match germline, which may point to a read error. The chain links TRBV10-1 to TRBJ1-4; D uncertain. Per germline, CDR1 WNHNN and CDR2 SYGVQD (reference sequence). CDR3 length equals 10 residues. CDR3 in DNA: TGCGCCAGTACTAGTGAAAAACTGTTTTTT. Amino acid sequence: CASTSEKLFF.

The chain employs TRBV28 and TRBJ2-1; 15 nucleotides line up with TRBD2. V lost 5 bases and J lost 2; bases outside the gene matches: 1. Germline CDR1 is MDHEN and CDR2 is SYDVKM. The CDR3 runs to 16 residues. CDR3 sequence reads: CASSRTSGGAYNEQFF. In nucleotides, the CDR3 is TGTGCCAGCAGTCGGACTAGCGGGGGGGCCTACAATGAGCAGTTCTTC. Together with reference TRBV28 and TRBJ2-1, the CDR3 gives the full variable domain: DVKVTQSSRYLVKRTGEKVFLECVQDMDHENMFWYRQDPGLGLRLIYFSYDVKMKEKGDIPEGYSVSREKKERFSLILESASTNQTSMYLCASSRTSGGAYNEQFFGPGTRLTVL.